Included here is one T cell receptor (beta chain) sequence, with context. The antigen is unknown. This sample stems from a study of cytomegalovirus exposure and HLA in healthy donors. General study results and limits: Common viral pathogens seemed, in a later analysis, to connect with several of the most significant clusters. A prior analysis recorded that most TCR beta V segments were productive about 87% or about 30% of the time.

This CDR3 contains 15 residues. The ends lost 7 bases at V and 5 bases at J; junction bases unmatched: 8. Germline V gene data show CDR1 as LNHDA and CDR2 as SQIVND (reference sequence). Primers: 60 Vbeta forward and 13 Jbeta reverse. Assay used: immunoSEQ multiplex PCR; TCRdb lists only in-frame clones, some missing. This sample contains 53,000 or so clones. What was sequenced was PBMCs. This receptor was identified in a young man in good health and CMV-seropositive. The chain links TRBV19 to TRBJ2-3; 11 nucleotides match TRBD1. The CDR3 coding sequence is TGTGCCAGTACTGTGGTGGGACAGGGGGTAGATACGCAGTATTTT. Translated, it gives CASTVVGQGVDTQYF.